What follows are 5 T cell receptor beta chains derived from one specimen sequenced in a study of shared clonotypes between healthy human individuals. Data came from immunoSEQ multiplex PCR; TCRdb stores just in-frame clones and leaves some out. The profile shows around 330,000 clones, roughly 70% of them singletons. The sequencing sample was made of memory CD4+ T cells sorted from blood. Subset described: CD45RA-negative fraction. These receptors came from a man aged 25 to 40 in good health.

The chain combines TRBV6-1 with TRBJ1-2, with 9 bases aligning to TRBD1. Germline CDR1 MNHNS, CDR2 SASEGT. J lost 7 bases, V lost 4 bases, and 16 bases had no gene match. The length of the CDR3 is 17 residues. CDR3 sequence reads: CASSATYGDRDRPGYTF. The CDR3 DNA reads as TGTGCCAGCAGTGCCACATATGGGGACAGGGATCGTCCTGGCTACACCTTC.

The chain employs TRBV29-1 and TRBJ2-1; D possibly corresponds to TRBD2 (5 bases). Deletions cut 1 base from V and 9 bases from J, with 16 bases between. The CDR3 sequence is 14 residues long. Germline CDR1 and CDR2: SQVTM and ANQGSEA. As DNA, the CDR3 is TGCAGCGTTGAAGGACTTGAGGGATGGGGTGAGCAGTTCTTC. Amino acids: CSVEGLEGWGEQFF.

The chain uses TRBV5-4 and TRBJ2-1, with TRBD2 matching over 13 bases. Per germline, CDR1 SGHNT and CDR2 YYREEE (reference sequence). V was clipped by 0 bases and J by 5 bases; unmatched bases: 2. CDR3 length equals 16 residues. The CDR3 coding sequence is TGTGCCAGCAGCTTGGGGACTAGCGGGAGAAACAATGAGCAGTTCTTC. Its translation is CASSLGTSGRNNEQFF.

J is TRBJ2-3 and V is TRBV29-1, with TRBD2 identical over 8 bases. The CDR3 contains 14 residues. V trimming: 8 bases; J trimming: 4 bases; junction bases outside the gene matches: 11. Germline lookup yields CDR1 SQVTM and CDR2 ANQGSEA. In DNA, the CDR3 is TGCAGCACCTTCGGGGGGGTGGACTCAGATACGCAGTATTTT. This sequence encodes CSTFGGVDSDTQYF.

As to this clone: One end of the junction fails to match germline, which may point to a read error. The V gene is TRBV7-7, the J gene TRBJ2-1; D may be TRBD2 (6 bases). CDR3 length equals 13 residues. CDR1 and CDR2 from the germline V gene are SSHAT and FNYEAQ (reference sequence). CDR3 bases: TGTGCTAGCAGCTTAGCGGCAGGTGGGGAGCAGTTCTTC. Translated: CASSLAAGGEQFF.